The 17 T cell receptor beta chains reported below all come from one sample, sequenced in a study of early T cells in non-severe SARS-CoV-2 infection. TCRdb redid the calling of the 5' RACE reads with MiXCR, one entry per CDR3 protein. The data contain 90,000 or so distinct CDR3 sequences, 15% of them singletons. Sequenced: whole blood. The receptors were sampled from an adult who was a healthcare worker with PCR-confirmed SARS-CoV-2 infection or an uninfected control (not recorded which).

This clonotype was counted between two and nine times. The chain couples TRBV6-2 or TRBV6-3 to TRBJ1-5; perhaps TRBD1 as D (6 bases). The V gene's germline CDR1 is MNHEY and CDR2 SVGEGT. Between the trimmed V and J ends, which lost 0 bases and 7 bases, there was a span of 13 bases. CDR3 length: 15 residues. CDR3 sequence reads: CASSYSAGASQPQHF. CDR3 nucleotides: TGTGCCAGCAGTTACTCCGCGGGGGCTAGCCAGCCCCAGCATTTT.

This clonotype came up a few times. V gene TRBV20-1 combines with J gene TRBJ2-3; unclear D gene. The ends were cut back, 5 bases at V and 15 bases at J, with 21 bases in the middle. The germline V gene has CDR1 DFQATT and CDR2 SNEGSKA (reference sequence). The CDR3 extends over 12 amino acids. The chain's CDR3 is CSAASGGPPSYF. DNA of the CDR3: TGCAGTGCTGCGTCGGGCGGACCACCCTCCTATTTT.

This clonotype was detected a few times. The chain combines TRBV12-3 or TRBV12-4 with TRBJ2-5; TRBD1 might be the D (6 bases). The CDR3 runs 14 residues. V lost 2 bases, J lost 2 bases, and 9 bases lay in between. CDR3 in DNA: TGTGCCAGCAGTTTACAGGACAGTCAAGAGACCCAGTACTTC. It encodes CASSLQDSQETQYF.

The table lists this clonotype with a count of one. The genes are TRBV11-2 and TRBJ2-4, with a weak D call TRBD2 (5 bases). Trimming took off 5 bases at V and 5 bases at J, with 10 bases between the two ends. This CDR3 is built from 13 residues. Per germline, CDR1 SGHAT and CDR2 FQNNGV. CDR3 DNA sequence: TGTGCCAGCAGCCCGGACTCTGAAAACATTCAGTACTTC. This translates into CASSPDSENIQYF.

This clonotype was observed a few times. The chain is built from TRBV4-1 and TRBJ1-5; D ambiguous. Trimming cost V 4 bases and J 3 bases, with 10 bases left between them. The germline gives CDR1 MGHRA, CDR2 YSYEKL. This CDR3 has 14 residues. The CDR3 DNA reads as TGCGCCAGCAGCCCTGCACACCTCAATCAGCCCCAGCATTTT. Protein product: CASSPAHLNQPQHF.

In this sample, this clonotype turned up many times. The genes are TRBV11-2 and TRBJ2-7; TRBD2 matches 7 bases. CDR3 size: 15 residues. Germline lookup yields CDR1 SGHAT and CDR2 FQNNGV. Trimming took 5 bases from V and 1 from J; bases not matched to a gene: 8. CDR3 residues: CASSVHLAASYEQYF. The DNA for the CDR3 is TGTGCCAGCAGCGTCCACCTAGCGGCGTCCTACGAGCAGTACTTC. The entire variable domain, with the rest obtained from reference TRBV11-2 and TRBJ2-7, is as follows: EAGVAQSPRYKIIEKRQSVAFWCNPISGHATLYWYQQILGQGPKLLIQFQNNGVVDDSQLPKDRFSAERLKGVDSTLKIQPAKLEDSAVYLCASSVHLAASYEQYFGPGTRLTVT.

The CDR3 region has the DNA TGTGCCAGCAGCTCGGGCCGGGAGACCCAGTACTTC. This translates into CASSSGRETQYF. The chain combines TRBV7-6 with TRBJ2-5, with unresolved D. Trimming took off 4 bases at V and 5 bases at J, with 8 bases between the two ends. Germline V lookup: CDR1 SGHVS, CDR2 FNYEAQ. The CDR3 consists of 12 residues.

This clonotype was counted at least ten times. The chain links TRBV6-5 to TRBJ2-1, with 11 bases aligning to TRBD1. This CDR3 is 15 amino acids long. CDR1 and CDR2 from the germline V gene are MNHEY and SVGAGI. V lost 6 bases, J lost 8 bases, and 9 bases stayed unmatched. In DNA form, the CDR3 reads TGTGCCAGCAGGTCCGGGACAGGGGGTTTGGATGAGCAGTTCTTC. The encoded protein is CASRSGTGGLDEQFF.

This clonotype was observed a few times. CDR3 coding DNA: TGTGCCTCGGGAGGACTAGCGGGCTCCAATGAGCAGTTCTTC. Translated, it gives CASGGLAGSNEQFF. The genes are TRBV6-1 and TRBJ2-1, with 11 bases aligning to TRBD2. V trimming: 11 bases; J trimming: 6 bases; junction bases outside the gene matches: 9. The CDR3 loop spans 14 amino acids. In germline, CDR1 is MNHNS, CDR2 SASEGT.

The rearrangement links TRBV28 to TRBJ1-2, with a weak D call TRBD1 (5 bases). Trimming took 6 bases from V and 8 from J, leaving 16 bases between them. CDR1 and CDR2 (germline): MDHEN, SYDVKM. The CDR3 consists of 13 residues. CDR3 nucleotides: TGTGCCAGCAGCTACGACAGATTCTGGGGCTACACCTTC. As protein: CASSYDRFWGYTF.

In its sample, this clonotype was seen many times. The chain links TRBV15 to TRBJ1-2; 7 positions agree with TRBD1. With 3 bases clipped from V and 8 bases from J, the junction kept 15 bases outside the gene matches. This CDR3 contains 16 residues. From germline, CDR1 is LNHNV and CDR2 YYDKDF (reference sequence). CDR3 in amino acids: CATSRTLRGQAGGYTF. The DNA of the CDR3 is TGTGCCACCAGCAGGACCCTGAGGGGGCAGGCGGGAGGCTACACCTTC.

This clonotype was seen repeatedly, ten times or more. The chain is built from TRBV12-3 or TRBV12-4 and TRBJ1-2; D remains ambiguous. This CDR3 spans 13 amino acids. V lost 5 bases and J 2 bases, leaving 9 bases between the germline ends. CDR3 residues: CASSLTGNYGYTF. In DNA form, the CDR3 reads TGTGCCAGCAGTCTGACGGGAAACTATGGCTACACCTTC.

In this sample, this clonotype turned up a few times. The CDR3 protein is CASSQGGAYNSPLHF. The CDR3, as DNA: TGTGCCAGCAGCCAGGGAGGCGCCTATAATTCACCCCTCCACTTT. The genes are TRBV3-1 and TRBJ1-6; D not certain. Germline V gene data show CDR1 as LGHDT and CDR2 as YNNKEL (reference sequence). The CDR3 extends over 15 amino acids. V lost 3 bases and J 2 bases, leaving 8 bases between the germline ends.

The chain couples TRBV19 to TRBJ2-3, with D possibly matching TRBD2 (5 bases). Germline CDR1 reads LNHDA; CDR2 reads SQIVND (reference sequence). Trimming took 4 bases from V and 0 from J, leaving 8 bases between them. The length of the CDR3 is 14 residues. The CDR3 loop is CASSTEDSTDTQYF. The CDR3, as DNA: TGTGCCAGTAGTACGGAGGACAGCACAGATACGCAGTATTTT. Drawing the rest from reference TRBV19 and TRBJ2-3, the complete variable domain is DGGITQSPKYLFRKEGQNVTLSCEQNLNHDAMYWYRQDPGQGLRLIYYSQIVNDFQKGDIAEGYSVSREKKESFPLTVTSAQKNPTAFYLCASSTEDSTDTQYFGPGTRLTVL.

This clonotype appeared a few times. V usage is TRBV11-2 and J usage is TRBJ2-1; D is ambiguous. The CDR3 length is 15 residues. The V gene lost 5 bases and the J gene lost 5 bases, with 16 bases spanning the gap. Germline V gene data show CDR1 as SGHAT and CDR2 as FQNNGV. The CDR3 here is CASSLRRGNHNEQFF. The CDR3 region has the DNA TGTGCCAGCAGCCTCCGTCGAGGCAACCACAATGAGCAGTTCTTC.

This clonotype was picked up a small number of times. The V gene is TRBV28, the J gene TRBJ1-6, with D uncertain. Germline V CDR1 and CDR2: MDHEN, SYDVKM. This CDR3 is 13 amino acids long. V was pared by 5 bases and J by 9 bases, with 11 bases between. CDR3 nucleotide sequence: TGTGCCAGCAGTGTGATTGGTAGTTCACCCCTCCACTTT. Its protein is CASSVIGSSPLHF.

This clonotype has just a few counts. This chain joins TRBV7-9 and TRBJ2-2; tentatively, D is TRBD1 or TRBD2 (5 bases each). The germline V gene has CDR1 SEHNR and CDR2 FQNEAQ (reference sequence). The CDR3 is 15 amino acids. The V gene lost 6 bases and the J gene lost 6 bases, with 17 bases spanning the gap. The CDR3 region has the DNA TGTGCCAGCAGGACTACAGGCCGGAGGCCCGGGGAGCTGTTTTTT. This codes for CASRTTGRRPGELFF.